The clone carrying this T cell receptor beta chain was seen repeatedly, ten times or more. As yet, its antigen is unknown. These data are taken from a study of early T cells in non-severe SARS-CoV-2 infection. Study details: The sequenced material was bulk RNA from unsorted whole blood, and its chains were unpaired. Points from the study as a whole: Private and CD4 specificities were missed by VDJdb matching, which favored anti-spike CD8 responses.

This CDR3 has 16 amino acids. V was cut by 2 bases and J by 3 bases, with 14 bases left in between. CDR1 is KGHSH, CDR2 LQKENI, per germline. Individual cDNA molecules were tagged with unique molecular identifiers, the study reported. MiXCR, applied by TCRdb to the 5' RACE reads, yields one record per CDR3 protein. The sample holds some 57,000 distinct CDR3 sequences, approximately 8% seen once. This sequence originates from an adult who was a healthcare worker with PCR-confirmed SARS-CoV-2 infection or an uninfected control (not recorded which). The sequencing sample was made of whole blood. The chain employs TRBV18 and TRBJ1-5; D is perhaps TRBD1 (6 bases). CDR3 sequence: CASSPTGQSPNQPQHF. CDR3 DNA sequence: TGTGCCAGCTCACCAACCGGACAGAGCCCCAATCAGCCCCAGCATTTT. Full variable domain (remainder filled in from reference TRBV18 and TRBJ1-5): NAGVMQNPRHLVRRRGQEARLRCSPMKGHSHVYWYRQLPEEGLKFMVYLQKENIIDESGMPKERFSAEFPKEGPSILRIQQVVRGDSAAYFCASSPTGQSPNQPQHFGDGTRLSIL.